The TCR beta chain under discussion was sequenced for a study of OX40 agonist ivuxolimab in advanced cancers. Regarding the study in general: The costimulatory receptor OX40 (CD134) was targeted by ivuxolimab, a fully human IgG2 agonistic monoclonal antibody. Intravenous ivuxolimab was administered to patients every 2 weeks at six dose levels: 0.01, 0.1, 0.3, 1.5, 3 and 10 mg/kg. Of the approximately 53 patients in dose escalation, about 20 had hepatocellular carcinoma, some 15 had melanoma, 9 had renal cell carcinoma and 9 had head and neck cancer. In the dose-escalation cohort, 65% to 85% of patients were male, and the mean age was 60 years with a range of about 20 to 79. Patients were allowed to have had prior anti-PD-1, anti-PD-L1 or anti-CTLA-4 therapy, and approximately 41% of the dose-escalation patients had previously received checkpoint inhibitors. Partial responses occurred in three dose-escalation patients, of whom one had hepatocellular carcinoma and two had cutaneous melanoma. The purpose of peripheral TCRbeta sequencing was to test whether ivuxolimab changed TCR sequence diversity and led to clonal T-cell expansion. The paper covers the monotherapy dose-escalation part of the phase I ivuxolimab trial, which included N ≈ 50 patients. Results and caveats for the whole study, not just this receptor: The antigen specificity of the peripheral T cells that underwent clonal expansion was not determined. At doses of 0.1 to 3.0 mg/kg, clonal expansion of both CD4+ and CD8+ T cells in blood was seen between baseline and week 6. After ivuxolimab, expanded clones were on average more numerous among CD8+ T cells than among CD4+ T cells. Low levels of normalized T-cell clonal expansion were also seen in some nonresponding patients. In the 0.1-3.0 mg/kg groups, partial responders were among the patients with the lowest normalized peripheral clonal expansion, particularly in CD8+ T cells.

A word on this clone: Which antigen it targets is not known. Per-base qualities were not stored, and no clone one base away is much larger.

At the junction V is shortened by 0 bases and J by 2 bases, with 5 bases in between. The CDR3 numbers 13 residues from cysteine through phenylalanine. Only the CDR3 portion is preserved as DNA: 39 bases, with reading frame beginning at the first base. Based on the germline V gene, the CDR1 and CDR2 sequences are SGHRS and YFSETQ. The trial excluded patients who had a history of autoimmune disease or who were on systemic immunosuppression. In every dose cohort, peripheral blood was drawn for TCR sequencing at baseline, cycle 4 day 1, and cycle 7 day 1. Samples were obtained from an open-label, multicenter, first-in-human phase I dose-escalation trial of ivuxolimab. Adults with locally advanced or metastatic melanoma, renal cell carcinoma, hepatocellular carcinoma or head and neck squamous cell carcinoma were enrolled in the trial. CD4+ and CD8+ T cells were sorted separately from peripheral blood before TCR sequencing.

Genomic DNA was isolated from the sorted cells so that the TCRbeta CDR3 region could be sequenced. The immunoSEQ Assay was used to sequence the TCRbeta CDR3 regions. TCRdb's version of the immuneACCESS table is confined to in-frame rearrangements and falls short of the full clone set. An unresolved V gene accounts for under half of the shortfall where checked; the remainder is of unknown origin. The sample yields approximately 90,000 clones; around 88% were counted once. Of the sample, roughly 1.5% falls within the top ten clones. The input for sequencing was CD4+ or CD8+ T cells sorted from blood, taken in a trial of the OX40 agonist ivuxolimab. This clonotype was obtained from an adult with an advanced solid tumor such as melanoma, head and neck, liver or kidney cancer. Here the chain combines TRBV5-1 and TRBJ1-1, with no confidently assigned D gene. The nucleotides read TGCGCCAGCAGCTTGGAAGGAAACACTGAAGCTTTCTTT. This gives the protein CASSLEGNTEAFF.